This TCR beta chain was sequenced in a study of blood T cell repertoires in COVID-19. Across the study: Some COVID-19 samples were acute and others convalescent; all came from the United States, Italy and Spain. In each case, the material was cDNA or gDNA derived from T cells, B-cell-depleted T cells, or PBMCs.

Germline V gives CDR1 SGHRS, CDR2 YFSETQ. The CDR3 covers 15 residues. V lost 0 bases and J lost 7; bases outside the gene matches: 5. TCRdb keeps only in-frame clones here, not all; method: immunoSEQ multiplex PCR. Of over 45,000 clones listed, roughly 91% are singletons. The V call is TRBV5-1, the J call TRBJ2-2; the match to TRBD1 covers 8 bases. This TCR was sampled from a human donor in a cohort sampled during active COVID-19. The sequencing input was peripheral blood. The DNA of the CDR3 is TGCGCCAGCAGCTTGGCTGGGACAGGAGGCGGGGAGCTGTTTTTT. Residues: CASSLAGTGGGELFF. The variable domain in full, with the rest retrieved from reference TRBV5-1 and TRBJ2-2, is KAGVTQTPRYLIKTRGQQVTLSCSPISGHRSVSWYQQTPGQGLQFLFEYFSETQRNKGNFPGRFSGRQFSNSRSEMNVSTLELGDSALYLCASSLAGTGGGELFFGEGSRLTVL.